The clone carrying this T cell receptor beta chain was recorded once. The data originate from a study of blood T cell repertoires in COVID-19. Participant ages covered about 18 to 90 years across around 22 US areas. TCRdb keeps only in-frame clones here, not all; method: immunoSEQ multiplex PCR. The repertoire consists of roughly 320,000 clones, with more than 90% occurring once and the leading ten covering about 4%. The CDR3 is made up of 15 amino acids. Germline V lookup: CDR1 SGHVS, CDR2 FNYEAQ. V lost 5 bases and J lost 3, with 16 bases in between. The chain recombines TRBV7-6 with TRBJ1-2; the D gene is possibly TRBD1 (6 bases). The sequencing sample was made of PBMCs or T cells enriched from blood (not recorded which). The receptor's source is a woman aged 25 to 45 who had been exposed to COVID-19. CDR3 nucleotide sequence: TGTGCCAGCAGCGGCACGGCAGGGGCGGACTATGGCTACACCTTC. Amino acid sequence: CASSGTAGADYGYTF.